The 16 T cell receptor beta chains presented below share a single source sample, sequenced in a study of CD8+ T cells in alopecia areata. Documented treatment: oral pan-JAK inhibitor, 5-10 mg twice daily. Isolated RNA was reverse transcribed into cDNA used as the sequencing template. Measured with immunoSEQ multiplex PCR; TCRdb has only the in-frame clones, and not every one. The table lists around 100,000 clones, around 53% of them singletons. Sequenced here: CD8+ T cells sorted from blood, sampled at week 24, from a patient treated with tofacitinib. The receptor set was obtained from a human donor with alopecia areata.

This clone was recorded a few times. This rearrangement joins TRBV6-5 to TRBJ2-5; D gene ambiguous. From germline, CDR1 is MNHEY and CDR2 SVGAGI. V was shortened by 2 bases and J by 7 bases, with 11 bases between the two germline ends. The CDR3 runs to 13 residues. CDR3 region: CASSYDRRSTQYF. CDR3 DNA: TGTGCCAGCAGTTACGACCGTCGCTCGACCCAGTACTTC.

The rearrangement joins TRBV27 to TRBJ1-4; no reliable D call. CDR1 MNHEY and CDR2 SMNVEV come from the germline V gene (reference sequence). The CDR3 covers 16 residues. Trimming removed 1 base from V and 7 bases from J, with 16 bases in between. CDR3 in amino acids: CASSLYPPRTAEKLFF. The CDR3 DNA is TGTGCCAGCAGTTTATACCCCCCAAGGACTGCTGAAAAACTGTTTTTT.

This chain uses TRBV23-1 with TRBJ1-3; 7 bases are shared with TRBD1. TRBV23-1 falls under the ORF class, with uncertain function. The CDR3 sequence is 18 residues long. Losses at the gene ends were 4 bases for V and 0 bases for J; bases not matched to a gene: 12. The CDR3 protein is CASSRPGGQISSGNTIYF. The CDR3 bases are TGCGCCAGCAGTCGCCCGGGGGGACAGATCAGCTCTGGAAACACCATATATTTT.

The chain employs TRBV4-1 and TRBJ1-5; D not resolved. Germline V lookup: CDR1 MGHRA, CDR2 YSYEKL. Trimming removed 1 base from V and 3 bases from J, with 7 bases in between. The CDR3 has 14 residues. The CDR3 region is CASSQVQNNQPQHF. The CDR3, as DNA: TGCGCCAGCAGCCAAGTGCAGAACAATCAGCCCCAGCATTTT.

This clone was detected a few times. The CDR3 here is CASSPTEETQYF. CDR3 DNA sequence: TGTGCCAGCTCACCCACGGAAGAGACCCAGTACTTC. The chain employs TRBV18 and TRBJ2-5; D is unresolved. Trimming removed 3 bases at V and 3 bases at J, with 5 bases between. Germline values: CDR1 KGHSH, CDR2 LQKENI. The CDR3 consists of 12 residues.

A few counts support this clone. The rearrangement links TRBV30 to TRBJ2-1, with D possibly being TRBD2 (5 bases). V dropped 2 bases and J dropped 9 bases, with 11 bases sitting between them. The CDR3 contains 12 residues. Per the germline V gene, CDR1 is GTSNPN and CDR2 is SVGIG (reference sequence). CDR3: CAWSRAAGEQFF. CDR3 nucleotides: TGTGCCTGGAGTAGGGCGGCGGGTGAGCAGTTCTTC.

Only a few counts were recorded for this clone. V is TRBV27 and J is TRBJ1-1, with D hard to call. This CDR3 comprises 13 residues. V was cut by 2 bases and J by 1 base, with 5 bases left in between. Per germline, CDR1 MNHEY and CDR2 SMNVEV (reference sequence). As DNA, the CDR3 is TGTGCCAGCAGTTTACGGGGGAACACTGAAGCTTTCTTT. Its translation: CASSLRGNTEAFF.

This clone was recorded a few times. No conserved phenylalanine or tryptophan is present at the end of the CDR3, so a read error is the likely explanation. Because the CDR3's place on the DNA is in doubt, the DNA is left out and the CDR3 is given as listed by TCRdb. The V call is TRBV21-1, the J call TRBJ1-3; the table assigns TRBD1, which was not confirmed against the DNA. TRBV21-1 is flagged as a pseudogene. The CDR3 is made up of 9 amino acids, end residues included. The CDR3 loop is CASTDRCGL.

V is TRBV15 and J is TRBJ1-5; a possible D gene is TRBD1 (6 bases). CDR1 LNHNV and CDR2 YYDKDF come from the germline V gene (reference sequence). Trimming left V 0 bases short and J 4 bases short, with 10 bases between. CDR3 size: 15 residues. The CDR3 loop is CATSRDRGLNQPQHF. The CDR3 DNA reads TGTGCCACCAGCAGAGACAGGGGACTGAATCAGCCCCAGCATTTT.

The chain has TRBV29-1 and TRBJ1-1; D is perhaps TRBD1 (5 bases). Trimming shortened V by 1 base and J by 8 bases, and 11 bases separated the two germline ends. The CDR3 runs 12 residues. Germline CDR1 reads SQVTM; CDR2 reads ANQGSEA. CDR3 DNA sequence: TGCAGCGTTGAAGGATCGGGGACCGAAGCTTTCTTT. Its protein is CSVEGSGTEAFF. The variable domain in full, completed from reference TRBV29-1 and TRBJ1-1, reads SAVISQKPSRDICQRGTSLTIQCQVDSQVTMMFWYRQQPGQSLTLIATANQGSEATYESGFVIDKFPISRPNLTFSTLTVSNMSPEDSSIYLCSVEGSGTEAFFGQGTRLTVV.

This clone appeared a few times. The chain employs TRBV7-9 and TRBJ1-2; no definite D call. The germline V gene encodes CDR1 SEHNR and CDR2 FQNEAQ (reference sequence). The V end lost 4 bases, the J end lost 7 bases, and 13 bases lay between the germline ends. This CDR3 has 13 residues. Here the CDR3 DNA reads TGTGCCAGCAGCTATACTGAGAAGGCTGGCTACACCTTC. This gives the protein CASSYTEKAGYTF.

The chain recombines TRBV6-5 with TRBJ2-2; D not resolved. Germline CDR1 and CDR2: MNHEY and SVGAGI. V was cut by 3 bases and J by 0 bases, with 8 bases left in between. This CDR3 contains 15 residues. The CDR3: CASSYGSSNTGELFF. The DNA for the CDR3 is TGTGCCAGCAGTTATGGCAGTTCGAACACCGGGGAGCTGTTTTTT.

CDR3 sequence (DNA): TGTGCCAGCAGCAAGGGGACAGGGAGCACAGATACGCAGTATTTT. This sequence encodes CASSKGTGSTDTQYF. The chain links TRBV21-1 to TRBJ2-3; the table's D call, TRBD1, has no DNA check behind it. TRBV21-1 is deemed a pseudogene. The CDR3 loop spans 15 amino acids.

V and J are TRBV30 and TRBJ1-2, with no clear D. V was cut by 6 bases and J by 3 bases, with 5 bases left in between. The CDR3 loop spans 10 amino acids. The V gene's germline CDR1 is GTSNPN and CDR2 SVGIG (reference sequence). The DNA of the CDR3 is TGTGCCTGTATCGACTATGGCTACACCTTC. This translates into CACIDYGYTF.

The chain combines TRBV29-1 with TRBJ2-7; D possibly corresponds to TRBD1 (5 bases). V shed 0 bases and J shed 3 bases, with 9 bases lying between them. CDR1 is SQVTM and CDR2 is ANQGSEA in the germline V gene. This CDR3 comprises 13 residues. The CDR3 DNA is TGCAGCGTTGAAGATCTAGACAGCTACGAGCAGTACTTC. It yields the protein CSVEDLDSYEQYF.

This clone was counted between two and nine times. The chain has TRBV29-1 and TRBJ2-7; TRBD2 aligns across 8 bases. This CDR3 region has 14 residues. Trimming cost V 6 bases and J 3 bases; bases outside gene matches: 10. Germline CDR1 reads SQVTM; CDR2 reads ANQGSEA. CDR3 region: CSVAGSGGIYEQYF. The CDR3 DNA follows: TGCAGCGTCGCTGGGAGCGGGGGTATCTACGAGCAGTACTTC.